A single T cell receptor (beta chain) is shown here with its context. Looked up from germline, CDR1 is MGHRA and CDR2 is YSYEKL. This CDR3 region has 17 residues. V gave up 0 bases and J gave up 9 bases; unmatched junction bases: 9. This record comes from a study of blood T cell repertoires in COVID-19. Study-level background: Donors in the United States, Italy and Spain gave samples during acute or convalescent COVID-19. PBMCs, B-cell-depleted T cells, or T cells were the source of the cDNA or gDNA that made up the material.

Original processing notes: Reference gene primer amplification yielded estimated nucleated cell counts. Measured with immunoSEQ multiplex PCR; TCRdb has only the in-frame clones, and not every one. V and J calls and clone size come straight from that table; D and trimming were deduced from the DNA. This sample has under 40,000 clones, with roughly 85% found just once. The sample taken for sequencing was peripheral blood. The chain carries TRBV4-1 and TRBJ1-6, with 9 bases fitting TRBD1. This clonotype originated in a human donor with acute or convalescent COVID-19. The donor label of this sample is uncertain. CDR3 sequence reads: CASSQETGTGLGSPLHF. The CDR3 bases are TGCGCCAGCAGCCAAGAAACCGGGACAGGGCTGGGTTCACCCCTCCACTTT.